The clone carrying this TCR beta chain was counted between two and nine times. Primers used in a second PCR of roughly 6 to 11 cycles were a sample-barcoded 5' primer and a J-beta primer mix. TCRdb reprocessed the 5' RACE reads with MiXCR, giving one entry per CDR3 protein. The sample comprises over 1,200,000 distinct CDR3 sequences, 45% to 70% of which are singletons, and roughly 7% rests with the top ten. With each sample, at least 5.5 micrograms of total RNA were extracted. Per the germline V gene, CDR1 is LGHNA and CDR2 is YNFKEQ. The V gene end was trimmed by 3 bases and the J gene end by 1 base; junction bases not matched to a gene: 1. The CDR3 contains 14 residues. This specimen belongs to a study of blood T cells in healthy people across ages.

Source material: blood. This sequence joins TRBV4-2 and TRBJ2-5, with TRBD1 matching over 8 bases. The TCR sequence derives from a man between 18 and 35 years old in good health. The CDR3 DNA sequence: TGTGCCAGCAGCCAGGACAGGGTCCAAGAGACCCAGTACTTC. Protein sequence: CASSQDRVQETQYF.